This TCR beta chain emerged from a study of T cell repertoires in ileal Crohn's disease (dated by TCRdb to about 2019). About the study as a whole: The median duration of disease was around 8 years, and at the time of surgery approximately 34% of patients were active smokers. A total of around 150 mucosal samples from roughly 60 patients were sequenced, with samples obtained at several locations on the surgical specimen and at postoperative endoscopy. Surgery was performed for a complication in all patients, with stricturing disease in approximately 60% and penetrating disease in approximately 40%. The study was conducted in parallel with a multicentre cohort built to find predictors of early endoscopic recurrence after ileocolonic resection. A prospective multicentre cohort supplied the roughly 57 Crohn's disease patients whose TCR repertoires were analysed. Postoperative therapy was given to about half of the patients, with thiopurines administered to about a dozen patients and anti-TNF agents administered to 18 patients. A Rutgeerts score higher than i0 was the definition used for endoscopic postoperative recurrence.

Adults with ileal or ileocolonic Crohn's disease and an indication for ileocolonic resection were eligible for inclusion. Whole ileal mucosal biopsies were kept frozen at -80 degrees C prior to DNA extraction. Genomic DNA was extracted from frozen whole biopsies with a TRizol-based method and quantified on a NanoDrop 2000 spectrophotometer. Taken from cysteine to phenylalanine, the CDR3 has 16 residues. Just CDR3 DNA is preserved here, 48 bases in frame from base 1. Of note for this clone: Its antigen is currently not known. No much larger clone exists at a distance of one base, and base qualities are not known.

For commercial TCRB immunosequencing, roughly 0.5 micrograms of biopsy DNA were submitted for each sample. Adaptive Biotechnology amplified CDR3 regions from genomic DNA with a two-step multiplex PCR that controlled for amplification bias. Primers for every V and J gene segment were used in the first PCR, and barcodes and Illumina adapters were added in the second PCR. CDR3 libraries were sequenced on an Illumina instrument. For the original study's pipeline: Analysis combined the vendor-provided pipelines with custom analysis of raw data in R/Bioconductor under R version 3.3.0. Clonality, ranging from 0 to 1, was calculated as the inverse of the normalised Shannon entropy of all productive clones. The repertoire share taken up by the top 100 clones defined high-frequency clones, and only clones that passed a 95% confidence test were kept. Repertoire diversity was measured with the Simpson index, and overlap between samples was measured with the Morisita-Horn index. Drawn from immuneACCESS, this table holds only the in-frame rearrangements with V and J called that TCRdb kept. Clones are partly lost; checked studies trace under half to an unresolved V gene and leave the rest unexplained. V, J and clone size are taken as reported in that table, and D and trimming were inferred from the DNA itself. This sample has about 4,500 clones in its table, and around 80% of those were observed once. The top ten clonotypes cover approximately 15% of the sample.

Study-wide conclusions, independent of this receptor: Endoscopic recurrence was linked to a higher percentage of high-frequency clones at surgery, and recurrence occurred in every patient whose clonality exceeded 26.8% (18/57). Compared with non-smokers, patients who were active smokers at surgery showed a significantly higher proportion of clonal expansions (approximately 26% vs 17%, p=0.02). Mucosal CD4 and CD8 T cells were sorted and sequenced only in a subgroup of patients, the size of which was not stated. Compared with CD4 T cells, sorted CD8 T cells held more high-frequency clones, which suggests that the mucosal expansions were mostly CD8.

Rearrangement joined TRBV21-1 to TRBJ2-7; TRBD2, as called in the table, went unchecked against the DNA. TRBV21-1 constitutes a pseudogene. The receptor comes from an adult with Crohn's disease. Sequencing used ileal tissue. The DNA reads TGTGCCAGCAGGAAAGGGGAGGGCAGAGATTTAAGGGAGCAGTACTTC. This is translated as CASRKGEGRDLREQYF.